A selection of T cell receptor beta chains follows, all from one sample in a study of blood T cell repertoires in COVID-19. Some clones are missing from TCRdb's copy, which holds only in-frame ones; the method was immunoSEQ multiplex PCR. This table has about 70,000 clones, about three quarters appearing once. The sample was peripheral blood. Receptors were obtained from a woman of 80 years or more with active or convalescent COVID-19. The CDR3 runs from the conserved cysteine through the conserved F or W. A D gene is named only where the DNA matches it firmly. A clone size is listed for some rows: how often the clone was seen (once, few, many), or a class if it is expanded.

>TRBJ2-3|NA|NA|TRBV5-6
TGTGCCAGCAGCCCTAGACAGGGGAGGGCAGATACGCAGTATTTT
CASSPRQGRADTQYF
>TRBJ1-2|NA|NA|TRBV19
TGTGCCAGTGGAGACGGTAACTATGGCTACACCTTC
CASGDGNYGYTF
>TRBJ1-3|NA|NA|TRBV7-9
TGTGCCAGCAGTTCCACAGGAGCCTCTGGAAACACCATATATTTT
CASSSTGASGNTIYF
>TRBJ1-2|TRBD1|many|TRBV28
TGTGCCAGCAGTTTCCCCCGGGACAGGAGCACTAACTATGGCTACACCTTC
CASSFPRDRSTNYGYTF
>TRBJ1-5|NA|few|TRBV6-1
TGTGCCAGCAGTGAAGGGGGAGGGGATCAGCCCCAGCATTTT
CASSEGGGDQPQHF
>TRBJ2-1|NA|NA|TRBV9
TGTGCCAGCAGCGTAGCAATTGCGGGGGCATACAATGAGCAGTTCTTC
CASSVAIAGAYNEQFF
>TRBJ2-3|TRBD2|NA|TRBV4-3
TGCGCCAGCAGCCAAGATTCGGGACTAGCGGGGGGCAACGATACGCAGTATTTT
CASSQDSGLAGGNDTQYF
>TRBJ1-2|NA|NA|TRBV24-1
TGTGCCACCTTAGGACAGCGCGACGAAGGGTATGGCTACACCTTC
CATLGQRDEGYGYTF
>TRBJ1-2|NA|NA|TRBV6-5
TGTGCCAGCACCCCAGGGTCCAACTATGGCTACACCTTC
CASTPGSNYGYTF
>TRBJ2-5|NA|NA|TRBV7-9
TGTGCCAGCAGCTTAGGACAGGCAGGAGAGACCCAGTACTTC
CASSLGQAGETQYF
>TRBJ2-5|TRBD2|once|TRBV19
TGTGCCAGTAGCGATGCATTAGCGGGCCAAGAGACCCAGTACTTC
CASSDALAGQETQYF
>TRBJ1-1|TRBD1|NA|TRBV6-5
TGTGCCAGCAGTCGGACAGGGAGGAACACTGAAGCTTTCTTT
CASSRTGRNTEAFF
>TRBJ1-2|TRBD1|NA|TRBV27
TGTGCCAGCAGTTTACGACAGGGGGCAGGAGGATATGGCTACACCTTC
CASSLRQGAGGYGYTF
>TRBJ1-3|TRBD1|NA|TRBV5-1
TGCGCCAGCAGCCTGGGGGGACAGGGGACCGGAAACACCATATATTTT
CASSLGGQGTGNTIYF
>TRBJ1-4|TRBD1|NA|TRBV7-2
TGTGCCAGCAGCTTAGGGACAGGGGTCGAAAAACTGTTTTTT
CASSLGTGVEKLFF
>TRBJ2-1|TRBD2|NA|TRBV6-4
TGTGCCAGCAGGGATACTAGCGGGGGCAACAATGAGCAGTTCTTC
CASRDTSGGNNEQFF
>TRBJ2-1|TRBD2|few|TRBV7-8
TGTGCCAGCAGCTCTAGCCTCGGGACTAGCTCCTACAATGAGCAGTTCTTC
CASSSSLGTSSYNEQFF
>TRBJ2-1|TRBD1|NA|TRBV6-5
TGTGCCAGCACCCGGACAGGGCCCTACAATGAGCAGTTCTTC
CASTRTGPYNEQFF
>TRBJ2-5|TRBD1|few|TRBV28
TGTGCCAGCAGCCTCAGGGGGCGAGGCCAAGAGACCCAGTACTTC
CASSLRGRGQETQYF
>TRBJ2-2|TRBD1|NA|TRBV19
TGTGCCAGTAGTTTGGGGCCGGGGACAGCGAACACCGGGGAGCTGTTTTTT
CASSLGPGTANTGELFF
>TRBJ2-1|TRBD2|NA|TRBV7-9
TGTGCCAGCAGCTTACCGGGACTAGAGAGGGAGCAGTTCTTC
CASSLPGLEREQFF
>TRBJ1-5|TRBD1|NA|TRBV6-6
TGTGCCAGCAGTCGCGAGCCGACAGGGGGCGCGATAAATCAGCCCCAGCATTTT
CASSREPTGGAINQPQHF
>TRBJ2-3|NA|few|TRBV3-1/TRBV3-2
TGTGCCAGCAGCCAAGCCCCCAGGGATACGCAGTATTTT
CASSQAPRDTQYF
>TRBJ1-2|NA|NA|TRBV7-9
TGTGCCAGCAGCTTAGCGAGGGGACTCGACTATGGCTACACCTTC
CASSLARGLDYGYTF
>TRBJ2-7|TRBD2|NA|TRBV7-9
TGTGCCAGCAGCTTTTTTAGCGGGGGGAGCTCCTACGAGCAGTACTTC
CASSFFSGGSSYEQYF
>TRBJ2-4|NA|NA|TRBV9
TGTGCCAGCAGCGTAGGAGTAGCGGAGCTAGCCAAAAACATTCAGTACTTC
CASSVGVAELAKNIQYF
>TRBJ2-1|NA|NA|TRBV9
TGTGCCAGCAGCGTAGGACAGTACTCCTACAATGAGCAGTTCTTC
CASSVGQYSYNEQFF
>TRBJ2-7|NA|NA|TRBV11-2
TGTGCCAGCAGCGTGGCGGGCTACGAGCAGTACTTC
CASSVAGYEQYF
>TRBJ1-6|TRBD1|few|TRBV6-6
TGTGCCAGCAGTTACCAAGGACAGGGGGTGGGTTCACCCCTCCACTTT
CASSYQGQGVGSPLHF
>TRBJ1-4|NA|NA|TRBV7-2
TGTGCCAGCAGCTTAGGGGACACTACCCGAGGTGAAAAACTGTTTTTT
CASSLGDTTRGEKLFF
>TRBJ1-1|TRBD1|NA|TRBV7-3
TGTGCCAGCAGCAGGGGGCACCGCGGTGAAGCTTTCTTT
CASSRGHRGEAFF
>TRBJ2-1|NA|NA|TRBV20-1
TGCAGTGCTAGTAAGCCGGGACTTTACAATGAGCAGTTCTTC
CSASKPGLYNEQFF
>TRBJ1-1|NA|NA|TRBV2
TGTGCCAGCACTGAGCAGGGTATTACTGAAGCTTTCTTT
CASTEQGITEAFF
>TRBJ2-1|NA|NA|TRBV11-2
TGTGCCAGCAGCCAAGATGCCACAGTGTCGCAGTTCTTC
CASSQDATVSQFF
>TRBJ2-1|NA|NA|TRBV4-3
TGCGCCAGCAGCCAAGATGGCCGTCTCGATGAGCAGTTCTTC
CASSQDGRLDEQFF
>TRBJ1-2|NA|NA|TRBV30
TGTGCCTGGAGTGTAATACAGCATTCTGGCTACACCTTC
CAWSVIQHSGYTF
>TRBJ2-1|TRBD2|NA|TRBV3-1/TRBV3-2
TGTGCCAGCAGCCAAGATCTATCGGGGGGGCCCAATGAGCAGTTCTTC
CASSQDLSGGPNEQFF
>TRBJ1-1|TRBD1|many|TRBV19
TGTGCCAGTAGTAACTCAGGGGGCGTGAACACTGAAGCTTTCTTT
CASSNSGGVNTEAFF
>TRBJ2-5|TRBD2|NA|TRBV6-6
TGTGCCAGCAGTCCCCTTGGGCAGCGGGGGGCCGGAAAACAAGAGACCCAGTACTTC
CASSPLGQRGAGKQETQYF
>TRBJ1-4|TRBD1|NA|TRBV27
TGTGCCAGGCGTGGACAGGGCTCAACTAATGAAAAACTGTTTTTT
CARRGQGSTNEKLFF
>TRBJ2-3|NA|NA|TRBV5-6
TGTGCCAGCAGCTTATCCAGTACCGATACGCAGTATTTT
CASSLSSTDTQYF
>TRBJ2-1|NA|NA|TRBV9
TGTGCCAGCAGCGCCTCGCTAGACAATGAGCAGTTCTTC
CASSASLDNEQFF
>TRBJ2-3|NA|NA|TRBV28
TGTGCCAGCAGCTTTAGCGGTCGGGGGATAGATACGCAGTATTTT
CASSFSGRGIDTQYF
>TRBJ1-1|NA|NA|TRBV6-5
TGTGCCAGCAGACACTCCGCAGGGGAGGAAGCTTTCTTT
CASRHSAGEEAFF
>TRBJ1-2|NA|few|TRBV7-9
TGTGCCAGCAGCTTAGCGATAGTCTCTAACTATGGCTACACCTTC
CASSLAIVSNYGYTF
>TRBJ1-5|NA|NA|TRBV18
TGTGCCAGCTCAAACGTCGGTCGTCAGCCCCAGCATTTT
CASSNVGRQPQHF